This record concerns one TCR beta chain sequence. Its matching antigen is unknown. This sample stems from a study of siplizumab effects on memory and regulatory T cells. Study results and limitations: In siplizumab cultures, the suppressive function of proliferating Tregs remained unconfirmed. A minor fraction of alloreactive clones, and no more, mapped to unstimulated subsets. It was not possible to assign a naive or memory phenotype to roughly 75-95% of proliferating CD4+ or CD8+ clones.

Produced via immunoSEQ multiplex PCR; TCRdb's table is partial and in-frame only. This sample has 90,000 to 120,000 clones; 75% to 95% occur once, and the top ten carry 2.6%. Sequencing input: CD4+ T cells sorted from blood. This receptor was identified in a human donor in good health. Some clones in this sample may be carry-over from other donors' samples.

The CDR3 DNA reads as TGTGCCAGCAGTCGGGCAGCCCAAGAGACCCAGTACTTC. Protein product: CASSRAAQETQYF. The chain has TRBV28 and TRBJ2-5; unclear D gene. This CDR3 is 13 amino acids long. V lost 5 bases, J lost 1 base, and 8 bases lay in between. The germline V gene has CDR1 MDHEN and CDR2 SYDVKM.